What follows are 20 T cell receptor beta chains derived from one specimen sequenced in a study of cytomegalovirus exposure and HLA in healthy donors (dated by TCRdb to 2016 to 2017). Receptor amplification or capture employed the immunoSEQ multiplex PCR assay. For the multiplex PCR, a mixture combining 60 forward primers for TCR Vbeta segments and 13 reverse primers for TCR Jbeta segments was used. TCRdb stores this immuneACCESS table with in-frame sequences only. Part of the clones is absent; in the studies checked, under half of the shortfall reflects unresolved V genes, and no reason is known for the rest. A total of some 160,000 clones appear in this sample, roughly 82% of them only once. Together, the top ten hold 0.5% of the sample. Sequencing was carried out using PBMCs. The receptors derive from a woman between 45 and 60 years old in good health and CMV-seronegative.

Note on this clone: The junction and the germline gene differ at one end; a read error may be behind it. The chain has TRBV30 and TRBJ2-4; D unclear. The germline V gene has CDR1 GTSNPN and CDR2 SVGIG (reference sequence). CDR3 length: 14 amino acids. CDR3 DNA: TGTGCCTGGAGTCCTACCCCCCCCAAAAACAGTCAGTACTTC. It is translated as CAWSPTPPKNSQYF.

Here the CDR3 DNA reads TGTGCCAGCAGTGGGGGGCACCAGCCCCAGCATTTT. It specifies CASSGGHQPQHF. The rearrangement joins TRBV2 to TRBJ1-5; perhaps TRBD1 as D (6 bases). The CDR3 runs to 12 residues. Germline CDR1 SNHLY, CDR2 FYNNEI. The V and J ends lost 4 bases and 7 bases respectively, with 8 bases between them.

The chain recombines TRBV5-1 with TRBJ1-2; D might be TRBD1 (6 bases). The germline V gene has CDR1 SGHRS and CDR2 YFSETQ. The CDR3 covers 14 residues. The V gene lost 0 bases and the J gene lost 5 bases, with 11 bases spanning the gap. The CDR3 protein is CASSLDGGRYGYTF. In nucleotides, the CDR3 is TGCGCCAGCAGCTTGGATGGGGGCAGATATGGCTACACCTTC.

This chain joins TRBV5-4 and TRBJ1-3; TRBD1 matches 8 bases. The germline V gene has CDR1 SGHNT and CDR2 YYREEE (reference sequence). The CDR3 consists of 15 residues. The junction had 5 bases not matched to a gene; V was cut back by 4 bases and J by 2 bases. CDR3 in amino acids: CASSTDRAAGNTIYF. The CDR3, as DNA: TGTGCCAGCAGCACGGACAGGGCGGCTGGAAACACCATATATTTT.

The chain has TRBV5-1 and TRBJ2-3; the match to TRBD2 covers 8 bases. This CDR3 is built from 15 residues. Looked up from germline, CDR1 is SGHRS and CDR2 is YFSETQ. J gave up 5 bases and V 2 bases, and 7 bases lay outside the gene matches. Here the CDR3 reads CASSFSGGAGDTQYF. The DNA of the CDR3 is TGCGCCAGCAGCTTTTCCGGGGGGGCGGGAGATACGCAGTATTTT.

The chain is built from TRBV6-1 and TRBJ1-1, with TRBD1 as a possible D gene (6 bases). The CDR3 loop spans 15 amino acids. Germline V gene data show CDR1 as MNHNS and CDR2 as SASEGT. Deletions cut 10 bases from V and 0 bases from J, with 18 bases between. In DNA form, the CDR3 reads TGTGCCACCACGGCCCTGACAGGACTGAACACTGAAGCTTTCTTT. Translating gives CATTALTGLNTEAFF.

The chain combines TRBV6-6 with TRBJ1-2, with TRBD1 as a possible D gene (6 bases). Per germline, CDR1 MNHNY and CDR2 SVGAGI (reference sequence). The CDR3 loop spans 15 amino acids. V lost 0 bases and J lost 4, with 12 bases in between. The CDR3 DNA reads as TGTGCCAGCAGTTACTCGGGACACGTAGGCTATGGCTACACCTTC. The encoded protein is CASSYSGHVGYGYTF.

This CDR3 is CASSEPASGRALYEQYF. Written as DNA, the CDR3 is TGTGCCAGCAGTGAACCAGCTAGCGGGAGGGCCCTCTACGAGCAGTACTTC. This chain uses TRBV2 with TRBJ2-7; 12 positions match TRBD2. This CDR3 is built from 17 residues. In germline, CDR1 is SNHLY, CDR2 FYNNEI. After removal of 2 bases from V and 3 bases from J, the junction contained 8 bases not matched to a gene. Filled out from reference TRBV2 and TRBJ2-7, the complete variable domain reads EPEVTQTPSHQVTQMGQEVILRCVPISNHLYFYWYRQILGQKVEFLVSFYNNEISEKSEIFDDQFSVERPDGSNFTLKIRSTKLEDSAMYFCASSEPASGRALYEQYFGPGTRLTVT.

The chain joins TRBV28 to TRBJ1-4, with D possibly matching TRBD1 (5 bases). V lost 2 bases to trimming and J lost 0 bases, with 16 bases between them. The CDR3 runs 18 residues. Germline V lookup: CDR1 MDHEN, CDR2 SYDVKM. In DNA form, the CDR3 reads TGTGCCAGCAGTTTAGGCCGGGACTTTTACGCAACTAATGAAAAACTGTTTTTT. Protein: CASSLGRDFYATNEKLFF.

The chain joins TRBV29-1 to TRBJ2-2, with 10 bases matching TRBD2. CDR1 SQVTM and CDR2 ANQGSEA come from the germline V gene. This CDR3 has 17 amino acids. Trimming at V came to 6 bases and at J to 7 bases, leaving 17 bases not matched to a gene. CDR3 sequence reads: CSVPGVGSGGAVGELFF. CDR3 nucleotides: TGCAGCGTCCCTGGGGTGGGAAGCGGGGGGGCCGTCGGGGAGCTGTTTTTT.

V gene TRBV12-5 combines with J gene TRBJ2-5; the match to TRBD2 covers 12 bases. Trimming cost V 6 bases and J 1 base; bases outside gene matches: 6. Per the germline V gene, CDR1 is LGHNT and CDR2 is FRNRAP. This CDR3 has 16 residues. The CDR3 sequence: CASGQGLAGTQETQYF. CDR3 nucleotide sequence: TGTGCTAGTGGACAGGGACTAGCGGGCACCCAAGAGACCCAGTACTTC.

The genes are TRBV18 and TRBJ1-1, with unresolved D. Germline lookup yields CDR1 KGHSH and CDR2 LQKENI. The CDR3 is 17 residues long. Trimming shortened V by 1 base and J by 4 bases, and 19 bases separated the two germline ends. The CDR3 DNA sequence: TGTGCCAGCTCACCACGTTCTTTCTTAGGAGGGTCCACTGAAGCTTTCTTT. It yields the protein CASSPRSFLGGSTEAFF.

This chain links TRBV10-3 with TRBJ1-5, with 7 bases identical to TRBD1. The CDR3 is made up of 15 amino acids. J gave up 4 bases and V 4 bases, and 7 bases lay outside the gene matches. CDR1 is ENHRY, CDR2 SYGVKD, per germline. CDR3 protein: CAISGIGGSNQPQHF. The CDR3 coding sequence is TGTGCCATCAGTGGTATAGGGGGCTCGAATCAGCCCCAGCATTTT.

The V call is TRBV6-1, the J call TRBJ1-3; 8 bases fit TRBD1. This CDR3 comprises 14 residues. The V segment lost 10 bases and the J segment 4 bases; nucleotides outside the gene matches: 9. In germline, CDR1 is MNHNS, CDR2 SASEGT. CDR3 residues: CATSDRGRGNTIYF. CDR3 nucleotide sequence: TGTGCCACAAGCGACAGGGGAAGGGGAAACACCATATATTTT.

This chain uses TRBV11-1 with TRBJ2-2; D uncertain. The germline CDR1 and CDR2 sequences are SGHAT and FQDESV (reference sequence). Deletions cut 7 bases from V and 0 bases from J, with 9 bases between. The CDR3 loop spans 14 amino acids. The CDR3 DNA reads TGTGCCAGCACCCTCACAGCGAACACCGGGGAGCTGTTTTTT. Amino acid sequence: CASTLTANTGELFF. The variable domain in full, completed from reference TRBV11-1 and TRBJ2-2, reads EAEVAQSPRYKITEKSQAVAFWCDPISGHATLYWYRQILGQGPELLVQFQDESVVDDSQLPKDRFSAERLKGVDSTLKIQPAELGDSAMYLCASTLTANTGELFFGEGSRLTVL.

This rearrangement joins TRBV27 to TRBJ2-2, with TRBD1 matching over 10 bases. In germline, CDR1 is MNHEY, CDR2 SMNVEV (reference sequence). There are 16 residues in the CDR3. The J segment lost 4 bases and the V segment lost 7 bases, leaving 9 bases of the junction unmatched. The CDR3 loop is CASTLARTGGTGELFF. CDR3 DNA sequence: TGTGCCAGCACTCTGGCCCGGACAGGGGGCACCGGGGAGCTGTTTTTT.

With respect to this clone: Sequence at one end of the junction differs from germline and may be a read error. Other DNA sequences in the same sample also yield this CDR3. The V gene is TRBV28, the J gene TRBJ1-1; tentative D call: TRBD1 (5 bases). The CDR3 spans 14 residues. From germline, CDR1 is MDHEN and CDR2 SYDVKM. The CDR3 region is CASSSHKEGVEAFF. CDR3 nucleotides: TGTGCCAGCAGTTCCCACAAGGAAGGGGTTGAAGCCTTCTTT.

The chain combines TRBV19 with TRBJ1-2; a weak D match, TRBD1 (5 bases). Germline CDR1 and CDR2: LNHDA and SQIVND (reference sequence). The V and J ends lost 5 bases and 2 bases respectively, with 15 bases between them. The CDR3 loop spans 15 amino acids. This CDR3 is CASSLDREGNYGYTF. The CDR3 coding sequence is TGTGCCAGTAGTCTTGATCGGGAGGGGAACTATGGCTACACCTTC.

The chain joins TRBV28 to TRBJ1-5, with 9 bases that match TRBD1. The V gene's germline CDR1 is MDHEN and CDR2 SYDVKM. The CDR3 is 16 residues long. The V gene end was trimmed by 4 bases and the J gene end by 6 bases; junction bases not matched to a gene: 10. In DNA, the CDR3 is TGTGCCAGCAGTTCACCCGGGACAGGGAAAGGTCAGCCCCAGCATTTT. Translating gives CASSSPGTGKGQPQHF.

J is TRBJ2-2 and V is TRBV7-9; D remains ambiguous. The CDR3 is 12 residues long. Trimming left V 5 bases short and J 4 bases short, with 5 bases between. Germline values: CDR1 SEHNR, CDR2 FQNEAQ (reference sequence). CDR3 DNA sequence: TGTGCCAGCAGCCCTATCACCGGGGAGCTGTTTTTT. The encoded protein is CASSPITGELFF.